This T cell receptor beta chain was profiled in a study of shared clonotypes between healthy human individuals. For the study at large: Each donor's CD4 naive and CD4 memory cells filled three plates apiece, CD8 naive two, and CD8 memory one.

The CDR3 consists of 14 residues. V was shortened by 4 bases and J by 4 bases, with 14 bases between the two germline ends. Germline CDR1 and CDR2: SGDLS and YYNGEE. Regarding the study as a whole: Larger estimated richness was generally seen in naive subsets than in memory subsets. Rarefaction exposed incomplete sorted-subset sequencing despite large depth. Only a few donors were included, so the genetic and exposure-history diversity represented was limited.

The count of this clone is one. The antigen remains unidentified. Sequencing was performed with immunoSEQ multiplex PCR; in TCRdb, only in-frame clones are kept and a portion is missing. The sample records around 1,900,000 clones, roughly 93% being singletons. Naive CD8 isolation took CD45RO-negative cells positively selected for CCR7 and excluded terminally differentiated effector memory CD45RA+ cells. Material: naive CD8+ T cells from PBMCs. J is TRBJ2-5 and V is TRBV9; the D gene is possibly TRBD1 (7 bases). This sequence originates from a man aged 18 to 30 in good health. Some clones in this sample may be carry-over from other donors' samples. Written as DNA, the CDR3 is TGTGCCAGCAGCACTCACCAGGGGGGAGAGACCCAGTACTTC. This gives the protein CASSTHQGGETQYF.